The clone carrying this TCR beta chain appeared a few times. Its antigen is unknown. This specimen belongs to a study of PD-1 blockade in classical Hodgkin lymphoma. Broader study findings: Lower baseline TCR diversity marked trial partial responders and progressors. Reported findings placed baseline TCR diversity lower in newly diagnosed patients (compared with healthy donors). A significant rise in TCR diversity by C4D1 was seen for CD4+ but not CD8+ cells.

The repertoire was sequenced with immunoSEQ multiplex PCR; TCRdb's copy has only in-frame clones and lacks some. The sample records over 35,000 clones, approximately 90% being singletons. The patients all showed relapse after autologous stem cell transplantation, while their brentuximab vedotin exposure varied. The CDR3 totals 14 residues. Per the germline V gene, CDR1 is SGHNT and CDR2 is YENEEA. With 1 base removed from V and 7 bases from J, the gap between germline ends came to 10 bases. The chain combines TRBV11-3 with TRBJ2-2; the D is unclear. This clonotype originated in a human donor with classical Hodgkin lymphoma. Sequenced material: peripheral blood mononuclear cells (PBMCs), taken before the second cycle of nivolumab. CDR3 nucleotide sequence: TGTGCCAGCAGCTTAGTTAGGACCGGCGGGGAGCTGTTTTTT. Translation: CASSLVRTGGELFF.